Presented here are 27 T cell receptor beta chains from one specimen sequenced in a study of T cell repertoires in cytomegalovirus infection. TCRdb independently ran MiXCR on the reads; one entry per CDR3 protein. The sample lists 200,000 or so distinct CDR3 sequences, 28% occurring once. The source material was PBMCs. Receptor source: a human donor in good health (CMV status not recorded). Some clones in this sample may be carry-over from other donors' samples.

Of note for this clonotype: A junction boundary mismatches the germline segment, possibly from a read error. This chain connects TRBV2 to TRBJ1-4; D may be TRBD1 (5 bases). The CDR3 length is 15 residues. Germline V gives CDR1 SNHLY, CDR2 FYNNEI. The CDR3 bases are TGTGACAGCACCGTCGGGGGGTTCCTTAATGAAAAACTGTTTTTT. Amino acids: CDSTVGGFLNEKLFF.

This clonotype was counted between two and nine times. The chain employs TRBV5-1 and TRBJ2-3; 7 nucleotides align to TRBD2. This CDR3 is built from 15 residues. Germline V lookup: CDR1 SGHRS, CDR2 YFSETQ. J was trimmed by 2 bases and V by 4 bases; bases with no gene match: 7. CDR3 nucleotide sequence: TGCGCCAGCAGCGACCCGCGGGGGATCACAGATACGCAGTATTTT. It is translated as CASSDPRGITDTQYF.

This clonotype was seen only a few times. This chain uses TRBV6-1 with TRBJ1-1; D remains unclear. CDR3 length: 12 residues. V shed 5 bases and J shed 5 bases, with 9 bases lying between them. Germline lookup yields CDR1 MNHNS and CDR2 SASEGT. The CDR3: CASSHGGTEAFF. As DNA, the CDR3 is TGTGCCAGCAGTCATGGAGGAACTGAAGCTTTCTTT.

V usage is TRBV7-2 and J usage is TRBJ1-2; 7 bases line up with TRBD1. Germline V gene sequence: CDR1 SGHTA, CDR2 FQGNSA. This CDR3 has 16 amino acids. J lost 4 bases, V lost 5 bases, and 13 bases had no gene match. This CDR3 is CASSPRAGQNPYGYTF. CDR3 sequence (DNA): TGTGCCAGCAGCCCCAGGGCGGGACAGAACCCCTATGGCTACACCTTC.

This clonotype was seen ten or more times. The chain employs TRBV7-8 and TRBJ2-3; TRBD2 matches at 11 bases. J gave up 2 bases and V 5 bases, and 15 bases lay outside the gene matches. Germline lookup yields CDR1 SGHVS and CDR2 FQNEAQ. The CDR3 loop spans 19 amino acids. CDR3 bases: TGTGCCAGCAGCACCCCGACTAGCGGGGCCCTGAGTACCACAGATACGCAGTATTTT. This translates into CASSTPTSGALSTTDTQYF. The complete variable domain, with remaining parts taken from reference TRBV7-8 and TRBJ2-3, reads GAGVSQSPRYKVAKRGQDVALRCDPISGHVSLFWYQQALGQGPEFLTYFQNEAQLDKSGLPSDRFFAERPEGSVSTLKIQRTQQEDSAVYLCASSTPTSGALSTTDTQYFGPGTRLTVL.

This chain uses TRBV24-1 with TRBJ2-1, with no clear D. The germline gives CDR1 KGHDR, CDR2 SFDVKD. The CDR3 length is 15 residues. Trimming shortened V by 4 bases and J by 10 bases, and 19 bases separated the two germline ends. CDR3 in DNA: TGTGCCACCAGTGAATCCGGGCCCAGGCGAACAGAGCAGTTCTTC. It is translated as CATSESGPRRTEQFF.

The chain uses TRBV20-1 and TRBJ1-6; 7 bases fit TRBD1. The germline V gene encodes CDR1 DFQATT and CDR2 SNEGSKA (reference sequence). After removal of 4 bases from V and 7 bases from J, the junction contained 10 bases not matched to a gene. This CDR3 comprises 15 residues. The DNA for the CDR3 is TGCAGTGCTACCCTATTGACAGGGAACAATTCACCCCTCCACTTT. Its protein is CSATLLTGNNSPLHF.

There are a few counts of this clonotype. This rearrangement joins TRBV20-1 to TRBJ2-7; 8 bases are a match to TRBD1. The V segment lost 3 bases and the J segment 0 bases; nucleotides outside the gene matches: 4. The CDR3 contains 14 residues. The germline V gene encodes CDR1 DFQATT and CDR2 SNEGSKA (reference sequence). DNA of the CDR3: TGCAGTGCTAGCCTCACAGGGGGCTCCTACGAGCAGTACTTC. Translating gives CSASLTGGSYEQYF.

This clonotype was recorded a few times. CDR3 bases: TGCGCCAGCAGCTTTGCGGGGGGCAGGGCAGATACGCAGTATTTT. Protein product: CASSFAGGRADTQYF. The rearrangement links TRBV5-1 to TRBJ2-3, with 8 positions matching TRBD2. Trimming cost V 2 bases and J 4 bases; bases outside gene matches: 6. The CDR3 contains 15 residues. The germline V gene encodes CDR1 SGHRS and CDR2 YFSETQ.

In its sample, this clonotype was seen many times. The genes are TRBV7-3 and TRBJ1-1; D call uncertain. V lost 3 bases, J lost 0 bases, and 5 bases lay in between. The germline V gene has CDR1 SGHTA and CDR2 FQGTGA. The CDR3 is made up of 13 amino acids. CDR3 in amino acids: CASSLSVNTEAFF. CDR3 DNA sequence: TGTGCCAGCAGCTTGTCAGTGAACACTGAAGCTTTCTTT. The complete variable domain, with remaining parts taken from reference TRBV7-3 and TRBJ1-1, reads GAGVSQTPSNKVTEKGKYVELRCDPISGHTALYWYRQSLGQGPEFLIYFQGTGAADDSGLPNDRFFAVRPEGSVSTLKIQRTERGDSAVYLCASSLSVNTEAFFGQGTRLTVV.

This rearrangement joins TRBV5-6 to TRBJ2-2, with 14 positions matching TRBD2. Germline trimming cut 6 bases from V and 2 bases from J; bases unmatched to any gene: 6. This CDR3 has 17 residues. Germline CDR1 SGHDT, CDR2 YYEEEE. The CDR3 sequence is CASTGLAGGPNTGELFF. The CDR3 DNA sequence: TGTGCCAGCACCGGACTAGCGGGGGGCCCAAACACCGGGGAGCTGTTTTTT.

The chain couples TRBV7-4 to TRBJ1-4, with D perhaps matching TRBD1 (5 bases). From germline, CDR1 is SGHVT and CDR2 SQSDAQ. V was pared by 7 bases and J by 2 bases, with 11 bases between. The CDR3 runs to 14 residues. The CDR3: CASTPRGTNEKLFF. The DNA of the CDR3 is TGTGCCAGCACTCCCCGGGGGACTAATGAAAAACTGTTTTTT.

The chain recombines TRBV19 with TRBJ1-2, with a tentative D call TRBD1 (6 bases). Trimming took 5 bases from V and 8 from J, leaving 24 bases between them. This CDR3 region has 16 residues. Germline CDR1 is LNHDA and CDR2 is SQIVND (reference sequence). CDR3 nucleotide sequence: TGTGCCAGTAGTTTGTTTTCCCGACGGGGGGCCGGAGGCTACACCTTC. The encoded protein is CASSLFSRRGAGGYTF.

V gene TRBV14 combines with J gene TRBJ2-1; D perhaps matches TRBD2 (5 bases). CDR1 SGHDN and CDR2 FVKESK come from the germline V gene. The CDR3 is 14 residues long. Between the trimmed V and J ends, which lost 3 bases and 1 base, there was a span of 7 bases. The CDR3 DNA is TGTGCCAGCAGCCACGGCGGGTCCTACAATGAGCAGTTCTTC. The encoded protein is CASSHGGSYNEQFF.

The rearrangement links TRBV12-3 or TRBV12-4 to TRBJ1-1, with no clear D. The CDR3 consists of 12 residues. V lost 3 bases and J 6 bases, leaving 8 bases between the germline ends. The CDR3 region is CASSFMTAEAFF. CDR3 nucleotides: TGTGCCAGCAGTTTCATGACCGCTGAAGCTTTCTTT.

CDR3 bases: TGTGCCAGCAGCCGGACTAGCGGGTCTCGGCGGGATACGCAGTATTTT. Protein sequence: CASSRTSGSRRDTQYF. J is TRBJ2-3 and V is TRBV5-8; TRBD2 matches 11 bases. Trimming removed 4 bases from V and 6 bases from J; junction bases left unmatched: 10. The V gene's germline CDR1 is SGHTS and CDR2 YDEGEE. The CDR3 loop spans 16 amino acids.

This chain connects TRBV30 to TRBJ2-3; a weak D match, TRBD1 (6 bases). The V end was cut by 8 bases, the J end by 3 bases, with 15 bases between. The length of the CDR3 is 13 residues. The V gene's germline CDR1 is GTSNPN and CDR2 SVGIG (reference sequence). Written as DNA, the CDR3 is TGTGCCCTCACCGCAGGGGATACAGATACGCAGTATTTT. Its translation is CALTAGDTDTQYF.

The sample holds a few counts of this clonotype. The chain recombines TRBV3-1 with TRBJ1-1; D uncertain. Trimming shortened V by 6 bases and J by 5 bases, and 13 bases separated the two germline ends. The length of the CDR3 is 13 residues. The germline gives CDR1 LGHDT, CDR2 YNNKEL (reference sequence). The CDR3 loop reads CASSLMVWTEAFF. The CDR3 DNA sequence: TGTGCCAGCAGTCTTATGGTCTGGACTGAAGCTTTCTTT.

The chain is built from TRBV14 and TRBJ2-1, with TRBD1 matching 8 bases. The CDR3 is 15 residues long. Germline V gene lookup returns CDR1 SGHDN and CDR2 FVKESK. Trimming removed 4 bases from V and 9 bases from J; junction bases left unmatched: 11. This chain's CDR3 is CASSPRTGNHGEQFF. The CDR3 region has the DNA TGTGCCAGCAGCCCCAGGACAGGGAATCACGGTGAGCAGTTCTTC.

This clonotype has a count of ten or more. V is TRBV7-6 and J is TRBJ2-5; no definite D call. CDR1 and CDR2 (germline): SGHVS, FNYEAQ. Deletions cut 1 base from V and 5 bases from J, with 5 bases between. This CDR3 has 12 residues. CDR3 coding DNA: TGTGCCAGCAGCTTAGTTACGGAGACCCAGTACTTC. The encoded protein is CASSLVTETQYF.

The genes are TRBV7-4 and TRBJ2-1, with a possible D match to TRBD2 (6 bases). Trimming stripped 7 bases from V and 1 base from J, with 17 bases between. The CDR3 extends over 16 amino acids. Germline-derived CDR1 and CDR2 are SGHVT and SQSDAQ. DNA for the CDR3: TGTGCCAGCACCCGGGACTCCTGGGGTTCCTACAATGAGCAGTTCTTC. Amino acid sequence: CASTRDSWGSYNEQFF.

The chain has TRBV12-3 or TRBV12-4 and TRBJ1-3, with unresolved D. Trimming cost V 7 bases and J 8 bases, with 21 bases left between them. This CDR3 has 15 amino acids. CDR3 loop: CASNSPGSVPYTIYF. The CDR3 nucleotides read TGTGCCAGCAACTCGCCAGGTTCGGTCCCTTACACCATATATTTT.

Only a few counts were recorded for this clonotype. V is TRBV9 and J is TRBJ1-3; D ambiguous. The CDR3 runs to 15 residues. V lost 2 bases, J lost 1 base, and 10 bases lay in between. Germline CDR1 SGDLS, CDR2 YYNGEE. The CDR3 region has the DNA TGTGCCAGCAGCGTTTTGGATACATCTGGAAACACCATATATTTT. Its protein is CASSVLDTSGNTIYF. The variable domain in full, with the rest retrieved from reference TRBV9 and TRBJ1-3, is DSGVTQTPKHLITATGQRVTLRCSPRSGDLSVYWYQQSLDQGLQFLIQYYNGEERAKGNILERFSAQQFPDLHSELNLSSLELGDSALYFCASSVLDTSGNTIYFGEGSWLTVV.

This clonotype has a count of ten or more. The V call is TRBV7-8, the J call TRBJ1-4; TRBD1 matches at 7 bases. There are 14 residues in the CDR3. Germline V gives CDR1 SGHVS, CDR2 FQNEAQ. Trimming cost V 5 bases and J 5 bases; bases outside gene matches: 5. The chain's CDR3 is CASSRDRANEKLFF. DNA of the CDR3: TGTGCCAGCAGCAGAGACAGGGCAAATGAAAAACTGTTTTTT. Full variable domain (missing parts from reference TRBV7-8 and TRBJ1-4): GAGVSQSPRYKVAKRGQDVALRCDPISGHVSLFWYQQALGQGPEFLTYFQNEAQLDKSGLPSDRFFAERPEGSVSTLKIQRTQQEDSAVYLCASSRDRANEKLFFGSGTQLSVL.

CDR3 bases: TGTGCCAGCAGCCTCGGGACAAGCAGCAATCAGCCCCAGCATTTT. It specifies CASSLGTSSNQPQHF. The chain has TRBV3-1 and TRBJ1-5; possibly TRBD1 for D (6 bases). V gave up 4 bases and J gave up 1 base, with 11 bases separating them. This CDR3 comprises 15 residues. The germline V gene encodes CDR1 LGHDT and CDR2 YNNKEL (reference sequence). Full variable domain (outside the CDR3, taken from reference TRBV3-1 and TRBJ1-5): DTAVSQTPKYLVTQMGNDKSIKCEQNLGHDTMYWYKQDSKKFLKIMFSYNNKELIINETVPNRFSPKSPDKAHLNLHINSLELGDSAVYFCASSLGTSSNQPQHFGDGTRLSIL.

The genes are TRBV19 and TRBJ1-4; D perhaps matches TRBD1 (6 bases). The V and J ends lost 10 bases and 11 bases respectively, with 23 bases between them. From germline, CDR1 is LNHDA and CDR2 SQIVND (reference sequence). The CDR3 is 14 amino acids. The CDR3 coding sequence is TGTGCCACCTATTCTAACAGGGTAGACGGGAAACTGTTTTTT. This gives the protein CATYSNRVDGKLFF.

V usage is TRBV5-5 and J usage is TRBJ1-6, with D maybe TRBD1 (5 bases). V gave up 0 bases and J gave up 10 bases, with 14 bases separating them. This CDR3 spans 15 amino acids. Per the germline V gene, CDR1 is SGHKS and CDR2 is YYEKEE (reference sequence). This CDR3 reads CASSLGQGGYSPLHF. The CDR3 DNA reads as TGTGCCAGCAGCTTGGGGCAGGGTGGATACTCACCCCTCCACTTT. The full variable domain, its missing parts supplied by reference TRBV5-5 and TRBJ1-6, is DAGVTQSPTHLIKTRGQQVTLRCSPISGHKSVSWYQQVLGQGPQFIFQYYEKEERGRGNFPDRFSARQFPNYSSELNVNALLLGDSALYLCASSLGQGGYSPLHFGNGTRLTVT.